This T cell receptor (beta chain) was recovered during a study of cytomegalovirus exposure and HLA in healthy donors. Study-wide points: The dataset shows that most TCR sequences were rare, while some public TCRs occurred in many donors.

60 Vbeta and 13 Jbeta primers were used in PCR. Sequenced by immunoSEQ multiplex PCR; TCRdb stores in-frame clones only, minus some. In total, the table holds about 170,000 clones. The germline V gene has CDR1 LGHNA and CDR2 YNFKEQ. V dropped 1 base and J dropped 6 bases, with 25 bases sitting between them. The CDR3 is 19 amino acids. About this clone itself: Its antigen is unidentified.

This sequence originates from a woman between 55 and 75 years old in good health and CMV-seronegative. The V call is TRBV4-2, the J call TRBJ1-5, with a weak D call TRBD1 (5 bases). Sample: PBMCs. CDR3 sequence reads: CASSQVSYTIGAGVQPQHF. The CDR3 nucleotides are TGTGCCAGCAGCCAAGTCAGCTACACAATAGGGGCTGGGGTTCAGCCCCAGCATTTT.